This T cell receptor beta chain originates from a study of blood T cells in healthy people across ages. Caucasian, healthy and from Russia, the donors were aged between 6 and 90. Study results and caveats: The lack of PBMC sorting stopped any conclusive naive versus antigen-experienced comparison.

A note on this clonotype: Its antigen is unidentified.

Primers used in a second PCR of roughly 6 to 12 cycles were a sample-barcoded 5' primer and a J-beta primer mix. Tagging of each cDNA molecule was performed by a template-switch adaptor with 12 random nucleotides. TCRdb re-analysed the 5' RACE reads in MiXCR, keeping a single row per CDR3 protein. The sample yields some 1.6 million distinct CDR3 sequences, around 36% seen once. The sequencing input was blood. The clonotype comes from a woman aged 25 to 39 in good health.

The CDR3 sequence is CASSHSISTDTQYF. The CDR3 DNA is TGTGCCAGCAGCCACTCTATCAGCACAGATACGCAGTATTTT. The J gene is TRBJ2-3, the V gene TRBV14; D not resolved. The CDR3 is 14 residues long. The germline CDR1 and CDR2 sequences are SGHDN and FVKESK. V lost 3 bases, J lost 0 bases, and 7 bases lay in between.